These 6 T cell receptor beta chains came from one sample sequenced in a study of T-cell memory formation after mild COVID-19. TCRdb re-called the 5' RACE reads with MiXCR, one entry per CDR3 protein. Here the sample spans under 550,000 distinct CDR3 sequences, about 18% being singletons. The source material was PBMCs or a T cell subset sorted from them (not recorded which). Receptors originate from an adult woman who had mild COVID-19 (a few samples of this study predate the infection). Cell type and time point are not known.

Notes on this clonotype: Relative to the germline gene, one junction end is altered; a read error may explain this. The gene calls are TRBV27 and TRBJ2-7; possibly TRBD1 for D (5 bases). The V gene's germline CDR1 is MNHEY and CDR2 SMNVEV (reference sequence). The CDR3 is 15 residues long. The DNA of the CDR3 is TGTGCCTGCAGTTCCCGGCTAGGGGAACGCTACGAGCAGTACTTC. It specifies CACSSRLGERYEQYF.

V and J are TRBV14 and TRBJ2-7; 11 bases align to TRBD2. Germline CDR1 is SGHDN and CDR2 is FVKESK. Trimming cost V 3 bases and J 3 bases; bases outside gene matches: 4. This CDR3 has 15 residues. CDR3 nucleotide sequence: TGTGCCAGCAGCCACCCGGGACTAGCGGTCTACGAGCAGTACTTC. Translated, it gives CASSHPGLAVYEQYF. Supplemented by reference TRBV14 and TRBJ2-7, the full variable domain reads EAGVTQFPSHSVIEKGQTVTLRCDPISGHDNLYWYRRVMGKEIKFLLHFVKESKQDESGMPNNRFLAERTGGTYSTLKVQPAELEDSGVYFCASSHPGLAVYEQYFGPGTRLTVT.

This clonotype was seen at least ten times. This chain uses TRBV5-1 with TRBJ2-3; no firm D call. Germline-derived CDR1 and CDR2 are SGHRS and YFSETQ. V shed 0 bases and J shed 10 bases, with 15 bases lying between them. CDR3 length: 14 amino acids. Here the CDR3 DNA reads TGCGCCAGCAGCTTGGAACACGGCGATGCGGCGCAGTATTTT. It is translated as CASSLEHGDAAQYF.

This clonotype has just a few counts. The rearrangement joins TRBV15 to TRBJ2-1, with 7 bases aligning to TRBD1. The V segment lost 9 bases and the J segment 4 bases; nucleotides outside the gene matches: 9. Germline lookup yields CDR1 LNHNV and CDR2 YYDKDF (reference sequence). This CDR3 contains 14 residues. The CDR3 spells CATTPGTDYNEQFF. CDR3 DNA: TGTGCCACTACGCCCGGGACAGATTACAATGAGCAGTTCTTC.

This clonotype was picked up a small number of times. CDR3 in amino acids: CASSLVLADTYEQYF. For the CDR3, the DNA is TGCGCCAGCAGCTTGGTACTAGCGGATACCTACGAGCAGTACTTC. The chain uses TRBV5-1 and TRBJ2-7; TRBD2 matches at 8 bases. This CDR3 is built from 15 residues. V dropped 0 bases and J dropped 2; count of bases not matched to a gene: 4. In germline, CDR1 is SGHRS, CDR2 YFSETQ.

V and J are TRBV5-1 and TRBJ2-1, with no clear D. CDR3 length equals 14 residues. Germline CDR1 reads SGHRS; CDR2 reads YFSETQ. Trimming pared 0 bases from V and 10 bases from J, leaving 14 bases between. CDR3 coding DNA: TGCGCCAGCAGCTTGGCCGTTGAGGTTGGGGAGCAGTTCTTC. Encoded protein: CASSLAVEVGEQFF.